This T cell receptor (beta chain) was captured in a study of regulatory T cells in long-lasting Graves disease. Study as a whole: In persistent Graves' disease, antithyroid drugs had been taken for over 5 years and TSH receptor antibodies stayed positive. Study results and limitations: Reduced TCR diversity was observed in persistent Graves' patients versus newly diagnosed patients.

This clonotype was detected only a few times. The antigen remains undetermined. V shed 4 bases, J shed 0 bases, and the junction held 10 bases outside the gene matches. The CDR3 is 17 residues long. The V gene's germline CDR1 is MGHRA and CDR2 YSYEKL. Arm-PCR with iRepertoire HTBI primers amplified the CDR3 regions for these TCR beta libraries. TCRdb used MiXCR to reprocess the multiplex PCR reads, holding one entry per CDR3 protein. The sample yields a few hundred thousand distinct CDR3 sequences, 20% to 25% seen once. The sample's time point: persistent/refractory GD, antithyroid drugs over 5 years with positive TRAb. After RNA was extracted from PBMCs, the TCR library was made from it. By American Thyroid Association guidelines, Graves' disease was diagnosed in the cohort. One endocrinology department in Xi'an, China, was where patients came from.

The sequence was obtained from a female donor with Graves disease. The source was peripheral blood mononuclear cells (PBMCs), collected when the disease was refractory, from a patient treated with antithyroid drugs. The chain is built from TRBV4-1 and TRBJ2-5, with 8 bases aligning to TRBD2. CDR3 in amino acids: CASSPGLAEKYQETQYF. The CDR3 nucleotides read TGCGCCAGCAGCCCCGGACTAGCCGAAAAGTACCAAGAGACCCAGTACTTC.